Below, 20 T cell receptor beta chains from the same sample are listed, as sequenced in a study of human T cells and chemical hapten exposure. MiXCR, run by TCRdb on the RACE reads, gives a single entry per CDR3 protein. The sample yields just over 350,000 distinct CDR3 sequences, about 6% seen once. Time point reported: patch test 2, 6 weeks after DPC sensitization. Sample treatment: therapeutic diphenylcyclopropenone sensitization with weekly scalp DPC. Sequenced here: whole blood, sampled in connection with sensitization to the hapten diphenylcyclopropenone (DPC). These receptors were collected from a woman aged 18-29 years with alopecia areata. Some clones in this sample may be carry-over from other donors' samples.

The chain employs TRBV11-2 and TRBJ2-1; the match to TRBD1 covers 8 bases. This CDR3 is 15 amino acids long. The germline CDR1 and CDR2 sequences are SGHAT and FQNNGV. The V gene end was trimmed by 4 bases and the J gene end by 4 bases; junction bases not matched to a gene: 6. CDR3 DNA sequence: TGTGCCAGCAGCTCGCGGACAGGGATGTACAATGAGCAGTTCTTC. Protein product: CASSSRTGMYNEQFF.

There are many counts of this clonotype. CDR3 sequence: CSARGTLENSPLHF. CDR3 in DNA: TGCAGTGCTAGAGGGACCTTGGAGAATTCACCCCTCCACTTT. The chain joins TRBV20-1 to TRBJ1-6; D is undetermined. The germline V gene encodes CDR1 DFQATT and CDR2 SNEGSKA (reference sequence). The CDR3 consists of 14 residues. V was trimmed by 1 base and J by 7 bases, leaving 11 bases between them.

In this sample, this clonotype turned up a few times. This chain connects TRBV7-8 to TRBJ1-5; D unresolved. Trimming took off 0 bases at V and 1 base at J, with 10 bases between the two ends. Germline V lookup: CDR1 SGHVS, CDR2 FQNEAQ. The CDR3 covers 16 residues. CDR3 coding DNA: TGTGCCAGCAGCTTAGCAGCCAGTAAGAGCAATCAGCCCCAGCATTTT. Translation: CASSLAASKSNQPQHF.

This clonotype has a count of ten or more. The rearrangement links TRBV6-6 to TRBJ2-3, with 8 bases fitting TRBD2. Trimming removed 6 bases from V and 2 bases from J; junction bases left unmatched: 10. This CDR3 is built from 16 residues. The germline gives CDR1 MNHNY, CDR2 SVGAGI (reference sequence). CDR3 amino acids: CASRDNSGAFTDTQYF. As DNA, the CDR3 is TGTGCCAGCAGGGACAATAGCGGGGCCTTCACAGATACGCAGTATTTT.

V usage is TRBV29-1 and J usage is TRBJ2-3; no definite D call. V dropped 3 bases and J dropped 0 bases, with 10 bases sitting between them. From germline, CDR1 is SQVTM and CDR2 ANQGSEA. There are 14 residues in the CDR3. The CDR3 bases are TGCAGCGTTGACGGCGGTGCTAGCACAGATACGCAGTATTTT. This translates into CSVDGGASTDTQYF.

This clonotype was recorded many times. This sequence joins TRBV9 and TRBJ2-3; the D call may be TRBD1 or TRBD2 (6 bases each). CDR1 and CDR2 (germline): SGDLS, YYNGEE. The germline V and J ends were trimmed by 3 bases and 0 bases, with 14 bases remaining between them. The CDR3 covers 16 residues. The CDR3 is CASSAFRGQSTDTQYF. The CDR3 DNA reads as TGTGCCAGCAGCGCATTCCGGGGGCAGAGCACAGATACGCAGTATTTT.

V usage is TRBV20-1 and J usage is TRBJ2-1; 8 nucleotides line up with TRBD2. V shed 2 bases and J 10 bases; nucleotides not matched to a gene: 10. The CDR3 runs 14 residues. The germline gives CDR1 DFQATT, CDR2 SNEGSKA (reference sequence). The CDR3 DNA is TGCAGTGCTAGATTGGCGGGGGGAACGAAGGAGCAGTTCTTC. Amino acid sequence: CSARLAGGTKEQFF.

This chain joins TRBV12-3 or TRBV12-4 and TRBJ2-1, with TRBD1 matching over 7 bases. V lost 6 bases, J lost 10 bases, and 9 bases stayed unmatched. The CDR3 extends over 13 amino acids. The CDR3 nucleotides are TGTGCCAGCAGCCGGCCGGGACAGAGCGAGCAGTTCTTC. Translation: CASSRPGQSEQFF.

This clonotype was recorded at least ten times. V is TRBV5-6 and J is TRBJ2-7, with D tentatively TRBD1 (6 bases). The V gene's germline CDR1 is SGHDT and CDR2 YYEEEE. The CDR3 has 16 amino acids. V was cut by 3 bases and J by 0 bases, with 16 bases left in between. Here the CDR3 reads CASSSNGQRSSYEQYF. The CDR3 bases are TGTGCCAGCAGCTCCAACGGACAGAGGAGCTCCTACGAGCAGTACTTC.

The genes are TRBV10-3 and TRBJ2-7; the D gene could be TRBD1 or TRBD2 (7 bases each). This CDR3 region has 15 residues. Trimming pared 1 base from V and 4 bases from J, leaving 14 bases between. Germline-derived CDR1 and CDR2 are ENHRY and SYGVKD. The CDR3 loop reads CAISEWEGARYEQYF. CDR3 coding DNA: TGTGCCATCAGTGAGTGGGAGGGGGCGAGGTACGAGCAGTACTTC.

At least ten counts were recorded for this clonotype. The chain combines TRBV12-3 or TRBV12-4 with TRBJ1-1, with D unclear. Between the trimmed V and J ends, which lost 2 bases and 1 base, there was a span of 5 bases. This CDR3 is 13 amino acids long. As DNA, the CDR3 is TGTGCCAGCAGTTTATTCCCGAACACTGAAGCTTTCTTT. This sequence encodes CASSLFPNTEAFF.

V gene TRBV28 combines with J gene TRBJ2-1, with 8 bases that match TRBD2. Germline V lookup: CDR1 MDHEN, CDR2 SYDVKM. The CDR3 totals 15 residues. V gave up 5 bases and J gave up 0 bases; unmatched junction bases: 3. In nucleotides, the CDR3 is TGTGCCAGCAGTACAGCGGGGGCCTCCTACAATGAGCAGTTCTTC. Translation gives CASSTAGASYNEQFF.

V gene TRBV27 combines with J gene TRBJ2-5; D could derive from TRBD1 or TRBD2 (5 bases each). There are 17 residues in the CDR3. With 3 bases removed from V and 2 bases from J, the gap between germline ends came to 19 bases. Germline CDR1 and CDR2: MNHEY and SMNVEV (reference sequence). In DNA, the CDR3 is TGTGCCAGCAGTTTTAGCTATCAAGTCGGGGCGCAAGAGACCCAGTACTTC. It codes for CASSFSYQVGAQETQYF.

There are many counts of this clonotype. This chain links TRBV9 with TRBJ2-7; the match to TRBD1 covers 7 bases. With 4 bases clipped from V and 5 bases from J, the junction kept 6 bases outside the gene matches. The CDR3 has 13 residues. CDR1 and CDR2 (germline): SGDLS, YYNGEE. CDR3 sequence: CASSPHDRDEQYF. The CDR3 nucleotides are TGTGCCAGCAGCCCTCACGACAGGGACGAGCAGTACTTC.

Many counts were recorded for this clonotype. The chain links TRBV6-1 to TRBJ1-5, with no clear D. CDR3 length: 15 amino acids. The germline gives CDR1 MNHNS, CDR2 SASEGT. Trimming stripped 4 bases from V and 0 bases from J, with 10 bases between. The CDR3 loop is CASSGSSYSNQPQHF. CDR3 nucleotide sequence: TGTGCCAGCAGTGGTTCGAGTTATAGCAATCAGCCCCAGCATTTT.

This clonotype was counted at least ten times. This chain links TRBV12-3 or TRBV12-4 with TRBJ1-2; D is unresolved. There are 12 residues in the CDR3. Trimming took 7 bases from V and 7 from J, leaving 13 bases between them. The CDR3 DNA is TGTGCCAGCACTATGGGGATTCTTGGCTACACCTTC. As protein: CASTMGILGYTF.

This clonotype was observed at least ten times. The rearrangement links TRBV3-1 to TRBJ1-1; D may be TRBD1 (6 bases). In germline, CDR1 is LGHDT, CDR2 YNNKEL (reference sequence). This CDR3 contains 13 residues. Deletions cut 4 bases from V and 12 bases from J, with 18 bases between. The CDR3 bases are TGTGCCAGCAGCCGCCGGGCCCCAGGGGACACTTTCTTT. Amino acid sequence: CASSRRAPGDTFF.

This clonotype was counted many times. V and J are TRBV4-3 and TRBJ2-2, with unresolved D. V was clipped by 0 bases and J by 7 bases, with 9 bases between them. The CDR3 length is 14 residues. In germline, CDR1 is LGHNA, CDR2 YSLEER. Here the CDR3 reads CASSQESSIGELFF. The CDR3 nucleotides are TGCGCCAGCAGCCAAGAGTCCTCGATCGGGGAGCTGTTTTTT.

This clonotype has just a few counts. The chain links TRBV19 to TRBJ1-1; unclear D gene. CDR1 is LNHDA and CDR2 is SQIVND in the germline V gene (reference sequence). The length of the CDR3 is 14 residues. With 2 bases removed from V and 4 bases from J, the gap between germline ends came to 11 bases. The CDR3 DNA sequence: TGTGCCAGTAGTATACGTAGGGAGGCCACTGAAGCTTTCTTT. It yields the protein CASSIRREATEAFF.

This clonotype was detected ten times or more. The chain joins TRBV6-2 or TRBV6-3 to TRBJ1-2; 7 bases are a match to TRBD1. This CDR3 contains 17 residues. Germline V gives CDR1 MNHEY, CDR2 SVGEGT. V shed 6 bases and J 4 bases; nucleotides not matched to a gene: 17. Here the CDR3 reads CASSYAPTGDRFYGYTF. For the CDR3, the DNA is TGTGCCAGCAGCTACGCCCCCACCGGGGACAGATTCTATGGCTACACCTTC.